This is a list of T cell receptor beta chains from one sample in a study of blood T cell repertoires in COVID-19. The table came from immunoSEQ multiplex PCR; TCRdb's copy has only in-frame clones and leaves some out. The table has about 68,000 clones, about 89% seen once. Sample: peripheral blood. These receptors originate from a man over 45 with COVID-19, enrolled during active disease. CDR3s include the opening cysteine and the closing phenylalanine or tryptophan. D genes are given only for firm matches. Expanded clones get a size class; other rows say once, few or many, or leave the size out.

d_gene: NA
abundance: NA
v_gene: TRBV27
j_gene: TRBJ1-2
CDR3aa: CASSSGVRGNYGYTF
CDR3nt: TGTGCCAGCAGTTCAGGTGTCAGGGGTAACTATGGCTACACCTTC

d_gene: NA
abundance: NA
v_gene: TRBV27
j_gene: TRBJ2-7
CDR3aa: CASSFAGSSYEQYF
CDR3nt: TGTGCCAGCAGTTTCGCGGGATCCTCCTACGAGCAGTACTTC

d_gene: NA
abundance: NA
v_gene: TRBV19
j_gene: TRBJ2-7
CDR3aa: CASSITGLAYEQYF
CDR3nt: TGTGCCAGTAGTATCACAGGGCTGGCCTACGAGCAGTACTTC

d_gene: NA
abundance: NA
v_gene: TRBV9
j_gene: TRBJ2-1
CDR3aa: CASSENSYNEQFF
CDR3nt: TGTGCCAGCAGCGAGAACAGTTACAATGAGCAGTTCTTC

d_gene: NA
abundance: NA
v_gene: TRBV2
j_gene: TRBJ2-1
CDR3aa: CASAKGDEQFF
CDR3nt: TGTGCCAGCGCAAAGGGGGATGAGCAGTTCTTC

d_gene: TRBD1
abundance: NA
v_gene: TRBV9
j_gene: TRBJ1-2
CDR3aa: CASSQGGQGFDYGYTF
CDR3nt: TGTGCCAGCAGCCAAGGGGGACAGGGTTTTGACTATGGCTACACCTTC

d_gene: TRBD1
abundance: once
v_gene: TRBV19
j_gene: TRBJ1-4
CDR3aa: CASRDGQGYSEKLFF
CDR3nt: TGTGCCAGTAGAGACGGACAGGGATATAGTGAAAAACTGTTTTTT

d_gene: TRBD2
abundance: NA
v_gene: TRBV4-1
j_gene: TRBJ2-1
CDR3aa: CASSRGTSGAYNEQFF
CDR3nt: TGCGCCAGCAGCCGCGGGACTAGCGGGGCATACAATGAGCAGTTCTTC

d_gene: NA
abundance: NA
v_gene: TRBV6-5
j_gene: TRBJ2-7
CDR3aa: CASSYQEGYEQYF
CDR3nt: TGTGCCAGCAGTTACCAAGAGGGTTACGAGCAGTACTTC

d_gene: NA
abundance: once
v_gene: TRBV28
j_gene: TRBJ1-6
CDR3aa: CASSTRTANSPLHF
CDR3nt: TGTGCCAGCAGTACCAGGACAGCCAATTCACCCCTCCACTTT

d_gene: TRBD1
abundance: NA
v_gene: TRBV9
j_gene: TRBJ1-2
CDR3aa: CASSARQGTGYGYTF
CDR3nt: TGTGCCAGCAGCGCCCGCCAGGGGACAGGGTATGGCTACACCTTC

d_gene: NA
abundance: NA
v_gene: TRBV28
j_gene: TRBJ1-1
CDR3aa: CASSLTIGHPNTEAFF
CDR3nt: TGTGCCAGCAGCTTAACAATCGGACACCCGAACACTGAAGCTTTCTTT

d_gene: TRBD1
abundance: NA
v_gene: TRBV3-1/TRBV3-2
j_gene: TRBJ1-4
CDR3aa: CASSPRPTGRSNEKLFF
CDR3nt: TGTGCCAGCAGCCCACGCCCGACAGGGCGGTCTAATGAAAAACTGTTTTTT

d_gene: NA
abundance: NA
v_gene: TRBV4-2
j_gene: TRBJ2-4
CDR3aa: CASSQVRQGRDIQYF
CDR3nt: TGTGCCAGCAGCCAAGTCCGGCAGGGTAGGGACATTCAGTACTTC

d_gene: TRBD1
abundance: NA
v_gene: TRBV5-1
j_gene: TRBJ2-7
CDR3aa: CASSGETGKGEQYF
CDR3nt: TGCGCCAGCAGCGGGGAGACAGGGAAGGGCGAGCAGTACTTC

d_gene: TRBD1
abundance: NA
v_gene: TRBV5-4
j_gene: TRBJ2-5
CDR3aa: CASSLPRQGALETQYF
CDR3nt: TGTGCCAGCAGCTTGCCCCGGCAGGGGGCACTAGAGACCCAGTACTTC

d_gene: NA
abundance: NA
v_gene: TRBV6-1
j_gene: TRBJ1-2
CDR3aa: CASSEARGEYYGYTF
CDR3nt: TGTGCCAGCAGTGAAGCGCGGGGGGAATACTATGGCTACACCTTC

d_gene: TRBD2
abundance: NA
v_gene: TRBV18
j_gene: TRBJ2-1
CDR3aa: CASSPLAGGNEQFF
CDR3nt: TGTGCCAGCTCACCCCTAGCGGGAGGCAATGAGCAGTTCTTC

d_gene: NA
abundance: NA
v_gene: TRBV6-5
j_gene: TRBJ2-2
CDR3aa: CASGRGAGELFF
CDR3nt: TGTGCCAGCGGACGCGGGGCCGGGGAGCTGTTTTTT

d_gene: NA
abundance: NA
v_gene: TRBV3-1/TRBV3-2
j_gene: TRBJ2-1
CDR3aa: CASSSREDNEQFF
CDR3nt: TGTGCCAGCAGCTCACGAGAAGACAATGAGCAGTTCTTC

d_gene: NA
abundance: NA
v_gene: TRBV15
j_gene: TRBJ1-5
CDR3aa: CATSRETALGQPQHF
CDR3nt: TGTGCCACCAGCAGAGAGACAGCCCTGGGTCAGCCCCAGCATTTT

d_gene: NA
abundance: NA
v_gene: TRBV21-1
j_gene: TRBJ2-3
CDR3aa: CASSKGLTDTQYF
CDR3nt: TGTGCCAGCAGCAAAGGACTAACAGATACGCAGTATTTT

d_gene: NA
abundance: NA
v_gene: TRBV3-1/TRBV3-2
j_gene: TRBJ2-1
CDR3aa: CASSQAALRDEQFF
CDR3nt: TGTGCCAGCAGCCAAGCTGCCTTACGGGATGAGCAGTTCTTC

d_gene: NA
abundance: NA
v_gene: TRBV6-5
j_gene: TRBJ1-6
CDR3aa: CASGRENSPLHF
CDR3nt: TGTGCCAGCGGCCGGGAGAATTCACCCCTCCACTTT

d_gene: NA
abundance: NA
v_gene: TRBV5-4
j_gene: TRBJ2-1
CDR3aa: CASSLQQSTEQFF
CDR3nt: TGTGCCAGCAGCTTGCAACAGTCCACTGAGCAGTTCTTC

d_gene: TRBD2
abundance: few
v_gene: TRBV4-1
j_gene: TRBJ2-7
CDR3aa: CASSLLAGGPYEQYF
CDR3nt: TGCGCCAGCAGCCTTCTAGCGGGAGGGCCTTACGAGCAGTACTTC

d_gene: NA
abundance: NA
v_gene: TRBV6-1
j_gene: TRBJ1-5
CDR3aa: CASSDRNLQGNQPQHF
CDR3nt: TGTGCCAGCAGTGACCGAAACCTACAGGGAAATCAGCCCCAGCATTTT

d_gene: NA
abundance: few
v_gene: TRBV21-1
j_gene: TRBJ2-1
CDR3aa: CASSRTISFTSGRTYNEQFF
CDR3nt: TGTGCCAGCAGCCGAACCATCTCATTCACTAGCGGGCGTACCTACAATGAGCAGTTCTTC

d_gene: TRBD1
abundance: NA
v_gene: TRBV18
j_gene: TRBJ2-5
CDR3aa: CASSPKTGFGETQYF
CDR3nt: TGTGCCAGCTCACCCAAGACAGGGTTTGGGGAGACCCAGTACTTC

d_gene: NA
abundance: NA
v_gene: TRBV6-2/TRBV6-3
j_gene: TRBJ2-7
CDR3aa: CASSYGGPAAAYEQYF
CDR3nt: TGTGCCAGCAGTTATGGCGGTCCAGCGGCGGCCTACGAGCAGTACTTC

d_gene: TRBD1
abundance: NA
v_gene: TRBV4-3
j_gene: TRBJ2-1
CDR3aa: CASSLGLGQGGNEQFF
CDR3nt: TGCGCCAGCAGCCTAGGTCTCGGACAGGGTGGCAATGAGCAGTTCTTC

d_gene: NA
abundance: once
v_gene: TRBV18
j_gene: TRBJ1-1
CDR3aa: CASSPGRMNTEAFF
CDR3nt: TGTGCCAGCTCACCAGGCAGAATGAACACTGAAGCTTTCTTT

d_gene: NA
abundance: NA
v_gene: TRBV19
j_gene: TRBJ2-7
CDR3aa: CASSSDGASYYEQYF
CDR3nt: TGTGCCAGTAGTTCCGATGGGGCCTCTTACTACGAGCAGTACTTC

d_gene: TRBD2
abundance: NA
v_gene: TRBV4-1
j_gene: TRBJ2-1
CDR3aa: CASSQVTTSGRDNEQFF
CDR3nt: TGCGCCAGCAGCCAAGTTACAACTAGCGGGAGGGACAATGAGCAGTTCTTC

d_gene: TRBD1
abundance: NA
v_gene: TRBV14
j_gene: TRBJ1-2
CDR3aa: CASSPGTGYGYTF
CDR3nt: TGTGCCAGCAGCCCTGGGACAGGCTATGGCTACACCTTC

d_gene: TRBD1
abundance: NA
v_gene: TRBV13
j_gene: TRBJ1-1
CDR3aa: CASSLGRTGRVRTEAFF
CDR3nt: TGTGCCAGCAGCTTAGGCCGGACAGGGAGGGTAAGGACTGAAGCTTTCTTT

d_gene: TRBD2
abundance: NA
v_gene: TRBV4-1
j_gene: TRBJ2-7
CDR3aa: CASSSLGGSLAYEQYF
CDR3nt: TGCGCCAGCAGCAGCCTTGGCGGGAGTTTGGCCTACGAGCAGTACTTC

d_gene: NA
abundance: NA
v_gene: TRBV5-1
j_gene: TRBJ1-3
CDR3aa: CASSFSLAGSGNTIYF
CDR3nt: TGCGCCAGCAGCTTTTCGTTAGCTGGCTCTGGAAACACCATATATTTT

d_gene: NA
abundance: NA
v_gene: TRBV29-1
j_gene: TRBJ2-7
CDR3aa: CSVEWGGSYEQYF
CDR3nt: TGCAGCGTTGAGTGGGGCGGCTCCTACGAGCAGTACTTC

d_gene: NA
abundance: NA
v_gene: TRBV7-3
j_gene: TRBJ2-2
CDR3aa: CASSGSPSTGELFF
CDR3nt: TGTGCCAGCAGCGGGAGCCCGAGCACCGGGGAGCTGTTTTTT

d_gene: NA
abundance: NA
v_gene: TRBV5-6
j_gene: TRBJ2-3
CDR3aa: CASSLTGGLTSGGAQYF
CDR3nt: TGTGCCAGCAGCTTAACAGGGGGCCTGACTAGCGGCGGGGCGCAGTATTTT

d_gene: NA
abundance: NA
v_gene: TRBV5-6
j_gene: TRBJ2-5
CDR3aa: CASSPRGRETQYF
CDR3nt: TGTGCCAGCAGCCCGAGGGGGAGAGAGACCCAGTACTTC

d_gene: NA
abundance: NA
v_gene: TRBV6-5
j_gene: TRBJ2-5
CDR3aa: CASTEGEGTETQYF
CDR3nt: TGTGCCAGCACCGAGGGGGAAGGGACGGAGACCCAGTACTTC

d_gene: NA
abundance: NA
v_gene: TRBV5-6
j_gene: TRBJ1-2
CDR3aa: CASSLPGAYGYTF
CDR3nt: TGTGCCAGCAGCTTGCCGGGAGCCTATGGCTACACCTTC

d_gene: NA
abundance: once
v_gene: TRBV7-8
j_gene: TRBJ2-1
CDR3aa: CASSWGLGNEQFF
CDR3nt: TGTGCCAGCAGCTGGGGCCTGGGAAATGAGCAGTTCTTC

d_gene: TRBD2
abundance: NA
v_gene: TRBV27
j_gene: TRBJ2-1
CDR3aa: CASSLSVIAGGSEQFF
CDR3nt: TGTGCCAGCAGTTTATCGGTAATAGCGGGAGGAAGTGAGCAGTTCTTC

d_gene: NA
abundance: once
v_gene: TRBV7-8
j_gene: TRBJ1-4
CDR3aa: CASSPTGTANEKLFF
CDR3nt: TGTGCCAGCAGCCCGACGGGAACAGCTAATGAAAAACTGTTTTTT

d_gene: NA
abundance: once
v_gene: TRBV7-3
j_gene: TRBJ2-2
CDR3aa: CASSLVSGLNTGELFF
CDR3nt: TGTGCCAGCAGCTTAGTGTCCGGACTCAACACCGGGGAGCTGTTTTTT

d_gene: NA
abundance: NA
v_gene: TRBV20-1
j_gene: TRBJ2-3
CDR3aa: CSASESFTDTQYF
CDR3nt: TGCAGTGCTAGTGAATCGTTCACAGATACGCAGTATTTT

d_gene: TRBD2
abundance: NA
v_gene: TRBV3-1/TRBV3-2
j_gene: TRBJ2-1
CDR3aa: CASSPRTGGDYNEQFF
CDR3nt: TGTGCCAGCAGCCCGCGGACGGGAGGGGACTACAATGAGCAGTTCTTC

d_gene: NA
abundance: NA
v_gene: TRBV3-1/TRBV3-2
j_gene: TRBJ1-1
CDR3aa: CASSQDLRTGAFF
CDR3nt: TGTGCCAGCAGCCAAGATTTAAGGACTGGAGCTTTCTTT

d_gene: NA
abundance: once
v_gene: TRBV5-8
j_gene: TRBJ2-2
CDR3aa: CASSLGPNTGELFF
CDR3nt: TGTGCCAGCAGCTTGGGGCCTAACACCGGGGAGCTGTTTTTT